The next 6 T cell receptor beta chains were all read from a single sample in a study of beta chain features in type 1 diabetes. The authors reverse transcribed all of the isolated RNA, so sequencing captured expressed TCRB transcripts. Produced via immunoSEQ multiplex PCR; TCRdb's table is partial and in-frame only. The data show 200,000 to 300,000 clones, about 71% seen once. The sample taken for sequencing was naive CD4+ T cells from blood. All receptors derive from a young man in good health.

J is TRBJ1-6 and V is TRBV30; a possible D gene is TRBD1 (5 bases). The V gene's germline CDR1 is GTSNPN and CDR2 SVGIG (reference sequence). Trimming stripped 2 bases from V and 9 bases from J, with 14 bases between. The CDR3 sequence is 14 residues long. The CDR3 sequence: CAWSRSGGASPLHF. The CDR3 DNA reads TGTGCCTGGAGTAGGTCCGGGGGAGCTTCACCCCTCCACTTT. The variable domain in full, with the rest retrieved from reference TRBV30 and TRBJ1-6, is SQTIHQWPATLVQPVGSPLSLECTVEGTSNPNLYWYRQAAGRGLQLLFYSVGIGQISSEVPQNLSASRPQDRQFILSSKKLLLSDSGFYLCAWSRSGGASPLHFGNGTRLTVT.

The V gene is TRBV29-1, the J gene TRBJ2-7; a weak D match, TRBD1 (6 bases). From germline, CDR1 is SQVTM and CDR2 ANQGSEA. The V and J ends lost 6 bases and 0 bases respectively, with 12 bases between them. This CDR3 has 13 residues. The CDR3 DNA is TGCAGCGTGGATAAGACAGGCTCCTACGAGCAGTACTTC. Its protein product is CSVDKTGSYEQYF.

The CDR3 here is CSVEIGLRSTDTQYF. CDR3 DNA sequence: TGCAGCGTTGAAATAGGGTTGAGAAGCACAGATACGCAGTATTTT. V usage is TRBV29-1 and J usage is TRBJ2-3, with D uncertain. With 2 bases removed from V and 0 bases from J, the gap between germline ends came to 12 bases. Looked up from germline, CDR1 is SQVTM and CDR2 is ANQGSEA. CDR3 length: 15 residues.

This clone occurred a few times. The genes are TRBV7-2 and TRBJ2-1; 9 bases align to TRBD1. Germline trimming cut 4 bases from V and 15 bases from J; bases unmatched to any gene: 7. Germline-derived CDR1 and CDR2 are SGHTA and FQGNSA. The CDR3 is made up of 12 amino acids. The CDR3 spells CASSYRQGEAFF. CDR3 DNA sequence: TGTGCCAGCAGCTACCGACAGGGGGAGGCGTTCTTC.

V usage is TRBV10-3 and J usage is TRBJ2-5; D gene unclear. This CDR3 region has 13 residues. V was pared by 2 bases and J by 6 bases, with 10 bases between. In germline, CDR1 is ENHRY, CDR2 SYGVKD. The CDR3 region is CAISEGLAQTQYF. The CDR3 DNA is TGTGCCATCAGTGAGGGGCTGGCGCAGACCCAGTACTTC.

A few counts support this clone. The chain recombines TRBV15 with TRBJ2-6; D is perhaps TRBD1 or TRBD2 (5 bases each). The CDR3 is 17 amino acids. CDR1 and CDR2 from the germline V gene are LNHNV and YYDKDF (reference sequence). Trimming left V 6 bases short and J 2 bases short, with 17 bases between. CDR3: CATRNLLGETGANVLTF. CDR3 coding DNA: TGTGCCACCAGGAACCTTTTAGGGGAGACTGGGGCCAACGTCCTGACTTTC.